A selection of T cell receptor beta chains follows, all from one sample in a study of tumor-infiltrating lymphocytes in primary liver carcinoma. One entry per CDR3 protein, called by TCRdb with MiXCR from the multiplex PCR reads. The data show around 29,000 distinct CDR3 sequences, over 65% seen once. Sequences were obtained from liver tumor tissue from sampling region 5. Every receptor here comes from a man aged 35-49 years with primary liver carcinoma and hepatitis B virus infection. CDR3s leave out the opening cysteine and the closing phenylalanine or tryptophan. Rows give clone size only sometimes, using once, few, many, or a class for an expanded clone.

TRBV6-2/TRBV6-3	15	few	ASSYVAGLTAPYGYT
TRBV12-3/TRBV12-4	16	-	ASSLWGGVDIVKNIQY
TRBV6-5	16	once	AGSYTRPTATSNQPQH
TRBV12-3/TRBV12-4	13	-	AGSLGSGGTYEQY
TRBV28	11	many	ASSPGTGVEQY
TRBV29-1	10	-	CVTSSSYEQY
TRBV6-2/TRBV6-3	9	-	VSSYSGEQY
TRBV6-5	13	-	ASSYFGLLNTEAF
TRBV11-2	11	-	VNSFDASYEQF
TRBV6-2/TRBV6-3	13	many	ASSYFGQGSGELF
TRBV6-5	9	-	AIGRGTCEF
TRBV12-3/TRBV12-4	13	-	ASRESSGDQQTQY
TRBV5-1	16	-	ASSLVGGGAGQSYEQF
TRBV12-3/TRBV12-4	10	-	ASNPSDGEPF
TRBV20-1	11	few	SATGTENTEAF
TRBV6-2/TRBV6-3	15	once	VSTPTEGAYSNQPQH
TRBV10-3	9	-	ATSERNERY
TRBV4-1	14	-	ASSQAMGTANEKLF
TRBV7-9	15	-	VSSLPYQGPKPNERF
TRBV4-2	13	-	ASSLASGQLYEQY
TRBV10-3	13	-	AVSESEVTNSSLH
TRBV4-1	14	large	ASSQSLAEPLYEQY
TRBV6-6	12	-	ASSDSSRVYEQY
TRBV10-3	11	-	VTCDTGWDEQF
TRBV11-2	14	-	ASRLEMAPKPYEQC
TRBV5-1	11	few	ASSNLQKNEQL
TRBV11-2	12	-	ASPSWLAEYEQY
TRBV2	9	few	ASTSRETQY
TRBV28	13	many	ASSPWVASAYEQY
TRBV10-3	14	once	ATLYSPFGSNNEQF
TRBV11-2	13	-	ASSLQGAIHNEQY